The rows below give T cell receptor beta chains drawn from one sample of a study of human T cells and chemical hapten exposure. TCRdb itself ran the RACE reads through MiXCR, one entry per CDR3 protein. The repertoire holds under 100,000 distinct CDR3 sequences, 8.5% seen once, with 2% to 3% in the top ten. Sequenced here: whole blood, sampled in connection with sensitization to the hapten diphenylcyclopropenone (DPC). The origin of the receptors is a man aged 35 to 55 with alopecia areata. Some clones in this sample may be carry-over from other donors' samples. Each CDR3 is given with its conserved first and last residue. D genes are given only for firm matches. The size field is filled for only some rows; it gives once, few, many or a size class.

abundance: .; j_gene: TRBJ2-4; d_gene: .; v_gene: TRBV4-1; CDR3aa: CASSHPGRANIQYF; CDR3nt: TGCGCCAGCAGCCATCCGGGCAGGGCTAACATTCAGTACTTC
abundance: .; j_gene: TRBJ1-2; d_gene: TRBD1; v_gene: TRBV5-1; CDR3aa: CASSLSAGGYGYTF; CDR3nt: TGCGCCAGCAGCTTGTCCGCAGGGGGCTATGGCTACACCTTC
abundance: few; j_gene: TRBJ1-2; d_gene: TRBD1; v_gene: TRBV7-3; CDR3aa: CASSPREGASYGYTF; CDR3nt: TGTGCCAGCAGCCCCCGGGAGGGGGCAAGCTATGGCTACACCTTC
abundance: many; j_gene: TRBJ2-1; d_gene: .; v_gene: TRBV11-1; CDR3aa: CASSLEPPDEQFF; CDR3nt: TGTGCCAGCAGCTTAGAACCCCCTGATGAGCAGTTCTTC
abundance: few; j_gene: TRBJ2-6; d_gene: .; v_gene: TRBV27; CDR3aa: CASSPVISGANVLTF; CDR3nt: TGTGCCAGCAGTCCCGTTATCTCTGGGGCCAACGTCCTGACTTTC
abundance: .; j_gene: TRBJ2-2; d_gene: .; v_gene: TRBV29-1; CDR3aa: CSVADRVNTGELFF; CDR3nt: TGCAGCGTTGCCGATAGGGTGAACACCGGGGAGCTGTTTTTT
abundance: few; j_gene: TRBJ2-1; d_gene: .; v_gene: TRBV27; CDR3aa: CASSLTVSNEQFF; CDR3nt: TGTGCCAGCAGTTTGACGGTCAGCAATGAGCAGTTCTTC
abundance: .; j_gene: TRBJ2-5; d_gene: TRBD2; v_gene: TRBV7-9; CDR3aa: CASRFGLAGPQETQYF; CDR3nt: TGTGCCAGCAGATTCGGACTAGCGGGTCCCCAAGAGACCCAGTACTTC
abundance: many; j_gene: TRBJ1-2; d_gene: .; v_gene: TRBV7-2; CDR3aa: CASSSYSGDGYTF; CDR3nt: TGTGCCAGCAGCTCGTATTCGGGGGATGGCTACACCTTC
abundance: many; j_gene: TRBJ2-3; d_gene: TRBD2; v_gene: TRBV28; CDR3aa: CASSAPSGPWDTQYF; CDR3nt: TGTGCCAGCAGCGCTCCTAGCGGCCCCTGGGATACGCAGTATTTT
abundance: many; j_gene: TRBJ1-3; d_gene: .; v_gene: TRBV14; CDR3aa: CASSQIVTGNTIYF; CDR3nt: TGTGCCAGCAGCCAGATCGTGACTGGAAACACCATATATTTT
abundance: many; j_gene: TRBJ2-2; d_gene: .; v_gene: TRBV3-1; CDR3aa: CASSQDLVIGELFF; CDR3nt: TGTGCCAGCAGCCAAGATCTAGTTATCGGGGAGCTGTTTTTT
abundance: .; j_gene: TRBJ2-6; d_gene: .; v_gene: TRBV27; CDR3aa: CASTFSGANVLTF; CDR3nt: TGTGCCAGCACCTTCTCTGGGGCCAACGTCCTGACTTTC
abundance: few; j_gene: TRBJ2-2; d_gene: .; v_gene: TRBV6-5; CDR3aa: CASGRQNTGELFF; CDR3nt: TGTGCCTCGGGGCGGCAGAACACCGGGGAGCTGTTTTTT
abundance: .; j_gene: TRBJ1-2; d_gene: .; v_gene: TRBV29-1; CDR3aa: CSVERRQGRYGYTF; CDR3nt: TGCAGCGTGGAGAGGAGGCAGGGACGCTATGGCTACACCTTC
abundance: many; j_gene: TRBJ1-5; d_gene: .; v_gene: TRBV12-3/TRBV12-4; CDR3aa: CASTSSPYSNQPQHF; CDR3nt: TGTGCCAGCACCTCGAGTCCATATAGCAATCAGCCCCAGCATTTT
abundance: many; j_gene: TRBJ1-1; d_gene: .; v_gene: TRBV18; CDR3aa: CASSPRNTEAFF; CDR3nt: TGTGCCAGCTCACCCCGGAACACTGAAGCTTTCTTT
abundance: .; j_gene: TRBJ2-7; d_gene: TRBD1; v_gene: TRBV28; CDR3aa: CASSSGTGVYEQYF; CDR3nt: TGTGCCAGCAGTTCCGGTACAGGGGTGTACGAGCAGTACTTC